The 30 T cell receptor beta chains below were found in one sample sequenced in a study of T cell repertoires in cytomegalovirus infection. Their antigens are not known. TCRdb re-called the reads through MiXCR, storing one row per CDR3 protein. The sample yields approximately 910,000 distinct CDR3 sequences, roughly 31% seen once. This specimen consisted of cultured CD8+ T cells from PBMCs, obtained from culture after CMV antigen stimulation. All receptors come from a human donor in good health (CMV status not recorded). Some clones in this sample may be carry-over from other donors' samples.

V gene TRBV27 combines with J gene TRBJ1-3; D unclear. Germline-derived CDR1 and CDR2 are MNHEY and SMNVEV (reference sequence). V shed 5 bases and J shed 4 bases, with 15 bases lying between them. This CDR3 region has 15 residues. The CDR3 DNA follows: TGTGCCAGCAGTGCCCTGGGAAGCTCAGGAAACACCATATATTTT. Translated, it gives CASSALGSSGNTIYF.

This rearrangement joins TRBV6-1 to TRBJ1-4; 7 positions agree with TRBD1. J lost 8 bases, V lost 2 bases, and 11 bases had no gene match. Germline lookup yields CDR1 MNHNS and CDR2 SASEGT. The CDR3 runs 16 residues. The DNA of the CDR3 is TGTGCCAGCAGTGAAATGTATACAGGGGCCTACGAAAAACTGTTTTTT. Amino acids: CASSEMYTGAYEKLFF.

The rearrangement joins TRBV18 to TRBJ2-3, with TRBD2 matching 11 bases. Germline V gene data show CDR1 as KGHSH and CDR2 as LQKENI. V lost 6 bases and J lost 3; bases outside the gene matches: 11. This CDR3 has 17 amino acids. In nucleotides, the CDR3 is TGTGCCAGCTCTACAACCGTACTAGCGGGGGAAACAGATACGCAGTATTTT. Translation: CASSTTVLAGETDTQYF.

The chain is built from TRBV5-1 and TRBJ1-1; TRBD1 might be the D (6 bases). Trimming shortened V by 4 bases and J by 1 base, and 20 bases separated the two germline ends. Germline CDR1 reads SGHRS; CDR2 reads YFSETQ. The CDR3 runs to 17 residues. The CDR3 DNA sequence: TGCGCCAGCAGCCATCAGAGGGGGACCCTTACGAACACTGAAGCTTTCTTT. Amino acid sequence: CASSHQRGTLTNTEAFF.

Only a few counts were recorded for this clonotype. This chain connects TRBV29-1 to TRBJ2-2, with D maybe TRBD2 (6 bases). CDR1 is SQVTM, CDR2 ANQGSEA, per germline. Trimming left V 7 bases short and J 3 bases short, with 18 bases between. The CDR3 consists of 15 residues. The CDR3 nucleotides are TGCAGCGCGCGCGGGGACGGAGGGTACACCGGGGAGCTGTTTTTT. As protein: CSARGDGGYTGELFF.

The chain is built from TRBV6-1 and TRBJ1-1, with D unresolved. The CDR3 loop spans 13 amino acids. V was clipped by 0 bases and J by 4 bases, with 6 bases between them. The V gene's germline CDR1 is MNHNS and CDR2 SASEGT. CDR3 sequence: CASSEAFFTEAFF. CDR3 sequence (DNA): TGTGCCAGCAGTGAAGCGTTTTTCACTGAAGCTTTCTTT.

This clonotype came up many times. The chain is built from TRBV12-3 or TRBV12-4 and TRBJ1-1; possible D gene TRBD1, 6 bases. Trimming removed 3 bases at V and 4 bases at J, with 12 bases between. The CDR3 is 14 residues long. DNA for the CDR3: TGTGCCAGCAGTTTTACAGGGTCTAGCACTGAAGCTTTCTTT. This translates into CASSFTGSSTEAFF.

The V call is TRBV6-2 or TRBV6-3, the J call TRBJ2-1; D perhaps matches TRBD2 (6 bases). V was clipped by 2 bases and J by 8 bases, with 10 bases between them. Germline V gives CDR1 MNHEY, CDR2 SVGEGT. CDR3 length: 13 amino acids. The DNA for the CDR3 is TGTGCCAGCAGTTACCTGACTAGGGATGAGCAGTTCTTC. It encodes CASSYLTRDEQFF.

V usage is TRBV7-9 and J usage is TRBJ2-2; D gene unclear. Germline V gene lookup returns CDR1 SEHNR and CDR2 FQNEAQ (reference sequence). Trimming cost V 1 base and J 0 bases, with 12 bases left between them. The CDR3 runs 17 residues. The CDR3 nucleotides read TGTGCCAGCAGCTTAGGTACCGTCTCCCCGAACACCGGGGAGCTGTTTTTT. Translating it yields CASSLGTVSPNTGELFF. The full variable domain, with the rest looked up from reference TRBV7-9 and TRBJ2-2, is DTGVSQNPRHKITKRGQNVTFRCDPISEHNRLYWYRQTLGQGPEFLTYFQNEAQLEKSRLLSDRFSAERPKGSFSTLEIQRTEQGDSAMYLCASSLGTVSPNTGELFFGEGSRLTVL.

The rearrangement uses TRBV4-1 and TRBJ1-2; 8 bases agree with TRBD1. After removal of 7 bases from V and 4 bases from J, the junction contained 8 bases not matched to a gene. CDR1 is MGHRA and CDR2 is YSYEKL in the germline V gene. The CDR3 sequence is 14 residues long. The CDR3 spells CASTSDRGPYGYTF. The CDR3 DNA reads as TGCGCCAGCACGTCCGACAGGGGACCCTATGGCTACACCTTC.

This clonotype was seen only a few times. The chain employs TRBV7-9 and TRBJ1-4, with D maybe TRBD1 (6 bases). The CDR3 covers 15 residues. V was trimmed by 3 bases and J by 3 bases, leaving 11 bases between them. From germline, CDR1 is SEHNR and CDR2 FQNEAQ (reference sequence). CDR3 nucleotide sequence: TGTGCCAGCAGCTTCGGAGGGGGACCTAATGAAAAACTGTTTTTT. Translated, it gives CASSFGGGPNEKLFF.

About this clonotype itself: Likely a read error: the CDR3 ends without its conserved phenylalanine or tryptophan. The rearrangement joins TRBV4-1 to TRBJ2-5; 14 nucleotides line up with TRBD2. The germline CDR1 and CDR2 sequences are MGHRA and YSYEKL. V was pared by 1 base and J by 4 bases, with 11 bases of the junction left unmatched. The CDR3 runs 19 residues. CDR3: CASSQVFPGTSGGGETQYL. The CDR3 DNA is TGCGCCAGCAGCCAAGTTTTTCCGGGGACTAGCGGGGGAGGAGAGACCCAGTACTTG.

The gene calls are TRBV2 and TRBJ2-7; TRBD1 matches at 9 bases. This CDR3 comprises 14 residues. Germline CDR1 reads SNHLY; CDR2 reads FYNNEI. The V gene end was trimmed by 7 bases and the J gene end by 5 bases; junction bases not matched to a gene: 9. CDR3 nucleotides: TGTGCCAGCACCCCGGGACAGGGAATCGACGAGCAGTACTTC. It is translated as CASTPGQGIDEQYF.

The genes are TRBV12-5 and TRBJ2-7; weak D call: TRBD2 (6 bases). This CDR3 is built from 14 residues. With 2 bases removed from V and 7 bases from J, the gap between germline ends came to 15 bases. Germline assignment: CDR1 LGHNT and CDR2 FRNRAP. In DNA, the CDR3 is TGTGCTAGTGGTTTGTGGGGGACTGTGTATGAGCAGTACTTC. It translates to CASGLWGTVYEQYF.

This clonotype showed up just once. The rearrangement uses TRBV20-1 and TRBJ1-5, with 8 bases that match TRBD1. This CDR3 region has 16 residues. Germline-derived CDR1 and CDR2 are DFQATT and SNEGSKA (reference sequence). Trimming removed 7 bases from V and 1 base from J; junction bases left unmatched: 12. The CDR3 loop reads CSGGVRQGTSNQPQHF. CDR3 DNA sequence: TGCAGTGGGGGGGTACGACAGGGGACCAGCAATCAGCCCCAGCATTTT.

V and J are TRBV25-1 and TRBJ1-1; D gene unclear. The CDR3 totals 12 residues. The ends were cut back, 3 bases at V and 3 bases at J, with 5 bases in the middle. Germline assignment: CDR1 MGHDK and CDR2 SYGVNS. The CDR3 loop reads CASSDSYTEAFF. CDR3 sequence (DNA): TGTGCCAGCAGTGACAGTTACACTGAAGCTTTCTTT. Based on the CDR3 plus reference TRBV25-1 and TRBJ1-1, the full variable domain is EADIYQTPRYLVIGTGKKITLECSQTMGHDKMYWYQQDPGMELHLIHYSYGVNSTEKGDLSSESTVSRIRTEHFPLTLESARPSHTSQYLCASSDSYTEAFFGQGTRLTVV.

This clonotype was seen more than once but under ten times. The chain couples TRBV6-5 to TRBJ2-2, with 11 bases that match TRBD2. CDR3 length equals 18 residues. Looked up from germline, CDR1 is MNHEY and CDR2 is SVGAGI. V trimming: 2 bases; J trimming: 3 bases; junction bases outside the gene matches: 8. In DNA form, the CDR3 reads TGTGCCAGCAGTTACGGGAGACTAGCGGGGATAGACACCGGGGAGCTGTTTTTT. This encodes CASSYGRLAGIDTGELFF.

This clonotype was detected a few times. The chain carries TRBV7-9 and TRBJ1-1; 7 nucleotides agree with TRBD1. Trimming removed 8 bases from V and 1 base from J; junction bases left unmatched: 10. The CDR3 runs 15 residues. CDR1 is SEHNR, CDR2 FQNEAQ, per germline (reference sequence). Here the CDR3 reads CASGLGDRPNTEAFF. The CDR3 coding sequence is TGTGCCAGCGGCCTAGGGGACAGACCGAACACTGAAGCTTTCTTT.

The chain combines TRBV6-5 with TRBJ1-1, with 7 bases that match TRBD1. J was trimmed by 1 base and V by 3 bases; bases with no gene match: 14. Looked up from germline, CDR1 is MNHEY and CDR2 is SVGAGI. The CDR3 covers 18 residues. In nucleotides, the CDR3 is TGTGCCAGCAGTTATTTTCTTCCGGGGACAGTTAAGAACACTGAAGCTTTCTTT. This sequence encodes CASSYFLPGTVKNTEAFF.

Notes on this clonotype: A clone one base away is much larger, so this may be a read error. This CDR3 reads CVSSLDGWEKLFF. DNA of the CDR3: TGTGTCAGCAGCTTAGACGGTTGGGAAAAACTGTTTTTT. This chain joins TRBV7-2 and TRBJ1-4; D is unresolved. The V gene's germline CDR1 is SGHTA and CDR2 FQGNSA. CDR3 length: 13 residues.

The chain has TRBV27 and TRBJ2-2; D may be TRBD1 (6 bases). Germline assignment: CDR1 MNHEY and CDR2 SMNVEV (reference sequence). V was shortened by 3 bases and J by 4 bases, with 18 bases between the two germline ends. CDR3 size: 17 residues. The CDR3 DNA is TGTGCCAGCAGTTTCTCGGCAGGGGATAAGGGCACCGGGGAGCTGTTTTTT. The encoded protein is CASSFSAGDKGTGELFF.

The chain recombines TRBV4-3 with TRBJ1-1; D possibly corresponds to TRBD1 (5 bases). V was pared by 0 bases and J by 4 bases, with 12 bases between. Germline V gives CDR1 LGHNA, CDR2 YSLEER. The CDR3 is 15 residues long. The CDR3 nucleotides read TGCGCCAGCAGCCAAGATGGGGGGTGGGGCACTGAAGCTTTCTTT. Its translation: CASSQDGGWGTEAFF.

This clonotype was counted at least ten times. J is TRBJ2-3 and V is TRBV7-9; 7 bases agree with TRBD1. V lost 5 bases to trimming and J lost 2 bases; unmatched junction nucleotides: 10. CDR1 SEHNR and CDR2 FQNEAQ come from the germline V gene (reference sequence). The CDR3 extends over 16 amino acids. DNA of the CDR3: TGTGCCAGCAGCCTCCGGGACAGACCTTCCACAGATACGCAGTATTTT. Translation gives CASSLRDRPSTDTQYF. The complete variable domain, with remaining parts taken from reference TRBV7-9 and TRBJ2-3, reads DTGVSQNPRHKITKRGQNVTFRCDPISEHNRLYWYRQTLGQGPEFLTYFQNEAQLEKSRLLSDRFSAERPKGSFSTLEIQRTEQGDSAMYLCASSLRDRPSTDTQYFGPGTRLTVL.

This clonotype was counted many times. V usage is TRBV7-9 and J usage is TRBJ2-7; no clear D gene. Germline V gene data show CDR1 as SEHNR and CDR2 as FQNEAQ (reference sequence). Trimming stripped 4 bases from V and 2 bases from J, with 15 bases between. The CDR3 is 15 amino acids. CDR3 region: CASSSMSLATYEQYV. The DNA of the CDR3 is TGTGCCAGCAGCTCAATGAGTCTGGCTACCTACGAGCAGTACGTC.

The chain is built from TRBV7-2 and TRBJ1-6, with D perhaps TRBD1 (5 bases). Trimming removed 3 bases at V and 18 bases at J, with 12 bases between. The CDR3 length is 11 residues. CDR1 and CDR2 (germline): SGHTA, FQGNSA. CDR3 residues: CASSFGGQAHF. CDR3 coding DNA: TGTGCCAGCAGCTTCGGCGGACAAGCCCACTTT.

This chain links TRBV24-1 with TRBJ1-1; possibly TRBD1 for D (6 bases). The CDR3 length is 15 residues. Trimming cost V 0 bases and J 0 bases, with 7 bases left between them. Germline V gene lookup returns CDR1 KGHDR and CDR2 SFDVKD. The CDR3: CATSDLYRVNTEAFF. The CDR3, as DNA: TGTGCCACCAGTGATTTGTACAGGGTGAACACTGAAGCTTTCTTT.

This sequence joins TRBV6-4 and TRBJ1-1, with D perhaps matching TRBD1 (5 bases). V was trimmed by 0 bases and J by 1 base, leaving 18 bases between them. Germline-derived CDR1 and CDR2 are MRHNA and SNTAGT. CDR3 length: 18 amino acids. DNA for the CDR3: TGTGCCAGCAGTGACTCGAAGTTTCAGGGTATTGAGAACACTGAAGCTTTCTTT. As protein: CASSDSKFQGIENTEAFF.

The V call is TRBV9, the J call TRBJ2-1; the match to TRBD1 covers 8 bases. V was clipped by 4 bases and J by 4 bases; unmatched bases: 10. CDR3 length: 16 amino acids. Germline V CDR1 and CDR2: SGDLS, YYNGEE. The CDR3 nucleotides are TGTGCCAGCAGCCCCCCGGGACAGGACATTTACAATGAGCAGTTCTTC. Translation: CASSPPGQDIYNEQFF.

V gene TRBV29-1 combines with J gene TRBJ2-2; D is ambiguous. The ends were cut back, 0 bases at V and 0 bases at J, with 11 bases in the middle. The CDR3 is made up of 16 amino acids. Germline V gives CDR1 SQVTM, CDR2 ANQGSEA. The CDR3 here is CSVEDPTSANTGELFF. CDR3 in DNA: TGCAGCGTTGAAGACCCGACAAGCGCGAACACCGGGGAGCTGTTTTTT.

Here the CDR3 reads CASSLAKGLAGPNTGELFF. The CDR3 DNA reads as TGTGCCAGCAGTCTCGCTAAGGGACTAGCGGGACCGAACACCGGGGAGCTGTTTTTT. The V call is TRBV7-4, the J call TRBJ2-2; 13 bases line up with TRBD2. The V gene's germline CDR1 is SGHVT and CDR2 SQSDAQ. The junction had 10 bases not matched to a gene; V was cut back by 6 bases and J by 0 bases. This CDR3 is 19 amino acids long.